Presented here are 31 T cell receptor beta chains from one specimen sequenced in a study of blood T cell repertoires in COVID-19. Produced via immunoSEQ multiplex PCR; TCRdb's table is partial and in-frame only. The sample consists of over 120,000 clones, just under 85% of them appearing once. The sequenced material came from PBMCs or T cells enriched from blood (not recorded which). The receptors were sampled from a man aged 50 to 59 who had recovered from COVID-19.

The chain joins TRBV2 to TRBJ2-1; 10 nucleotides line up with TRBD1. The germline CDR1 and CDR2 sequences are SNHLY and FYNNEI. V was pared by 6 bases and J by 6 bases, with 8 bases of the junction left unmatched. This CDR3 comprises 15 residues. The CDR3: CASSPDRGRTNEQFF. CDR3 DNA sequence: TGTGCCAGCAGCCCGGACAGGGGGAGGACCAATGAGCAGTTCTTC. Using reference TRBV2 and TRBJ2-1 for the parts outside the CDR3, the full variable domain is EPEVTQTPSHQVTQMGQEVILRCVPISNHLYFYWYRQILGQKVEFLVSFYNNEISEKSEIFDDQFSVERPDGSNFTLKIRSTKLEDSAMYFCASSPDRGRTNEQFFGPGTRLTVL.

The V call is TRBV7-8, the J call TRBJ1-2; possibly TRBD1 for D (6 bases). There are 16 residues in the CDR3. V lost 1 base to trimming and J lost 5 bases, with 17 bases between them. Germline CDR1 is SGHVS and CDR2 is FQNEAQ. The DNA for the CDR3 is TGTGCCAGCAGCTTAGAGAGTGGTCGTCAGGGGTATGGCTACACCTTC. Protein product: CASSLESGRQGYGYTF.

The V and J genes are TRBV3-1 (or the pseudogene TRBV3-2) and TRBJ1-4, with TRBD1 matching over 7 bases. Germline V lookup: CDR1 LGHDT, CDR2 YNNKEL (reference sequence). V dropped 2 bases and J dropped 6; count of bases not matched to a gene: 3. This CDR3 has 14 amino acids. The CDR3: CASSQRQGYEKLFF. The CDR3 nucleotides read TGTGCCAGCAGCCAAAGACAGGGCTATGAAAAACTGTTTTTT.

The CDR3 protein is CASSPGQGDNQPQHF. The CDR3, as DNA: TGTGCCAGCAGCCCGGGACAGGGGGACAATCAGCCCCAGCATTTT. V gene TRBV7-9 combines with J gene TRBJ1-5; the match to TRBD1 covers 11 bases. The junction had 3 bases not matched to a gene; V was cut back by 5 bases and J by 3 bases. This CDR3 has 15 residues. Germline CDR1 reads SEHNR; CDR2 reads FQNEAQ (reference sequence).

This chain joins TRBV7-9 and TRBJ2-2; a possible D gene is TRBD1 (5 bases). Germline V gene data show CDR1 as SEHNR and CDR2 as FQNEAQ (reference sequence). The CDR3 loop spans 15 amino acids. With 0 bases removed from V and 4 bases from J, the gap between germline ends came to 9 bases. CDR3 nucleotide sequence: TGTGCCAGCAGCTTAGCGAAGGGGCCCACCGGGGAGCTGTTTTTT. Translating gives CASSLAKGPTGELFF.

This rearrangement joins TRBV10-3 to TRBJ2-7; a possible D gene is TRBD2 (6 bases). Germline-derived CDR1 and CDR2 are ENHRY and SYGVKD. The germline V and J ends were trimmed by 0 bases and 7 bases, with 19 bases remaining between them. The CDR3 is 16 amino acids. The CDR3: CAISESGRSSQGEQYF. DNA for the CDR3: TGTGCCATCAGTGAGTCGGGGAGGTCCTCTCAGGGTGAGCAGTACTTC.

CDR3 nucleotides: TGTGCCAGCAGTAGCGGCCACGAGCAGTACTTC. It specifies CASSSGHEQYF. V gene TRBV6-2 or TRBV6-3 combines with J gene TRBJ2-7, with D perhaps TRBD2 (5 bases). The CDR3 is made up of 11 amino acids. Trimming pared 5 bases from V and 5 bases from J, leaving 7 bases between. Germline V gene data show CDR1 as MNHEY and CDR2 as SVGEGT.

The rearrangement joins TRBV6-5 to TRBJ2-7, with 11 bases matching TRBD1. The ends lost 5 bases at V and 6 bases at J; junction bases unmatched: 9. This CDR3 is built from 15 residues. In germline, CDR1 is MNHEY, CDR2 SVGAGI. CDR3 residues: CASSRTGTGGLEQYF. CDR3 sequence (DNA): TGTGCCAGCAGTCGCACCGGGACAGGGGGACTCGAGCAGTACTTC.

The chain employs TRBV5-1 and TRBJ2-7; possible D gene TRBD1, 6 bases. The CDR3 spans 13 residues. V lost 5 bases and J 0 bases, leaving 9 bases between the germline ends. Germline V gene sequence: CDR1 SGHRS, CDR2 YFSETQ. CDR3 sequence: CASSDRRSYEQYF. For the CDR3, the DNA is TGCGCCAGCAGTGACAGGCGCTCCTACGAGCAGTACTTC. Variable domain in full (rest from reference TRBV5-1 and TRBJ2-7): KAGVTQTPRYLIKTRGQQVTLSCSPISGHRSVSWYQQTPGQGLQFLFEYFSETQRNKGNFPGRFSGRQFSNSRSEMNVSTLELGDSALYLCASSDRRSYEQYFGPGTRLTVT.

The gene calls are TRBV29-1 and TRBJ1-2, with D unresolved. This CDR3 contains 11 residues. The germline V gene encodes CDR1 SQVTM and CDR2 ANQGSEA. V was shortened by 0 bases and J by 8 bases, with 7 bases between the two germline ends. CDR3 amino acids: CSVEDRGGYTF. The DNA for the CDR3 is TGCAGCGTTGAAGATCGTGGCGGCTACACCTTC.

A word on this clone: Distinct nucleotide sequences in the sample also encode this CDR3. Here the CDR3 reads CASSPGQGGYEQYF. CDR3 DNA: TGTGCCAGCAGCCCAGGGCAGGGGGGCTACGAGCAGTACTTC. The V call is TRBV5-4, the J call TRBJ2-7; a weak D match, TRBD1 (7 bases). Germline CDR1 SGHNT, CDR2 YYREEE (reference sequence). The CDR3 has 14 residues. Trimming cost V 4 bases and J 3 bases, with 14 bases left between them.

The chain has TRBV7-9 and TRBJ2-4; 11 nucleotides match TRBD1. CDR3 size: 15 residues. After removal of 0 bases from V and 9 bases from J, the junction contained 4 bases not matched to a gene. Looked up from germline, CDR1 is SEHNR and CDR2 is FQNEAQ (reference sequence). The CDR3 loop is CASSLAGTGGTIQYF. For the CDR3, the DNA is TGTGCCAGCAGCTTAGCGGGGACAGGGGGTACCATTCAGTACTTC.

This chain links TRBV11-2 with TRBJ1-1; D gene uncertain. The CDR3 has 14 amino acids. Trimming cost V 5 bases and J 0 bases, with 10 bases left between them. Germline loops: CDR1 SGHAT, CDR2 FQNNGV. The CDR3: CASSPRTLNTEAFF. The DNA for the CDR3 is TGTGCCAGCAGCCCGCGGACTTTGAACACTGAAGCTTTCTTT.

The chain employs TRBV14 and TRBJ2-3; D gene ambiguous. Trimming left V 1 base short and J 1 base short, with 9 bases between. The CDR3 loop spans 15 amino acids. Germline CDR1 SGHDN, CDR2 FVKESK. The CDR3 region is CASSQGRIRTDTQYF. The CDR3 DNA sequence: TGTGCCAGCAGCCAAGGGCGGATTCGCACAGATACGCAGTATTTT.

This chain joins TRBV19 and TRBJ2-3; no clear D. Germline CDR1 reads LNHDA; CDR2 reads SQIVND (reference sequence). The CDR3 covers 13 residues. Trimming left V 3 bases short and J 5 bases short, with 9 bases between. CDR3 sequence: CASSIRIRDTQYF. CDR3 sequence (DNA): TGTGCCAGTAGTATCAGGATAAGAGATACGCAGTATTTT.

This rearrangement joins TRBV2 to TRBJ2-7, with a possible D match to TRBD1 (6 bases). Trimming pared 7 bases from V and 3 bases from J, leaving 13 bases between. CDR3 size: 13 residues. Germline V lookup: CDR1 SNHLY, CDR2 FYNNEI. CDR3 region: CASTWDKGYEQYF. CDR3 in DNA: TGTGCCAGCACCTGGGACAAGGGCTACGAGCAGTACTTC.

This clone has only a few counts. The CDR3 protein is CASRGTGDGYTF. CDR3 coding DNA: TGTGCCAGCAGGGGGACAGGGGATGGCTACACCTTC. This chain connects TRBV2 to TRBJ1-2, with 10 bases aligning to TRBD1. The ends lost 6 bases at V and 6 bases at J; junction bases unmatched: 1. CDR1 and CDR2 from the germline V gene are SNHLY and FYNNEI. The CDR3 totals 12 residues.

CDR3: CASSGTGWYEQYF. CDR3 bases: TGTGCCAGCAGTGGGACAGGGTGGTACGAGCAGTACTTC. The V gene is TRBV6-6, the J gene TRBJ2-7, with 9 positions matching TRBD1. The CDR3 length is 13 residues. Losses at the gene ends were 5 bases for V and 4 bases for J; bases not matched to a gene: 3. Germline CDR1 and CDR2: MNHNY and SVGAGI (reference sequence).

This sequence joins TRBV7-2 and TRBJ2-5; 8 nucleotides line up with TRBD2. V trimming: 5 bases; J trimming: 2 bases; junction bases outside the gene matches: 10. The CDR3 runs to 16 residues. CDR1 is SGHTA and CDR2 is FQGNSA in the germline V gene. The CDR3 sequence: CASSRTGGQPQETQYF. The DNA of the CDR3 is TGTGCCAGCAGCCGGACGGGGGGGCAGCCACAAGAGACCCAGTACTTC.

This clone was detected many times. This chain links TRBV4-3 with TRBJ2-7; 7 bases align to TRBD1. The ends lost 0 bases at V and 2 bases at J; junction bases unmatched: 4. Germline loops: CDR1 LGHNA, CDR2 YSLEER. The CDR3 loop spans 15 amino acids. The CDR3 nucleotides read TGCGCCAGCAGCCAAGAAGATGGGACAGCCTACGAGCAGTACTTC. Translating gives CASSQEDGTAYEQYF.

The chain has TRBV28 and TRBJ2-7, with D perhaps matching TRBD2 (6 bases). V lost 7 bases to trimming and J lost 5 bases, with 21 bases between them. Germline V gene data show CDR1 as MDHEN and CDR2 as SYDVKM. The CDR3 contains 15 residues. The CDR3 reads CASNLSGPEGNEQYF. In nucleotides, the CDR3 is TGTGCCAGCAACCTCAGCGGGCCTGAGGGGAACGAGCAGTACTTC.

Written as DNA, the CDR3 is TGTGCCAGCAGCCCGGTCTTGAGCAATCAGCCCCAGCATTTT. It encodes CASSPVLSNQPQHF. The chain links TRBV7-9 to TRBJ1-5; D not certain. There are 14 residues in the CDR3. Looked up from germline, CDR1 is SEHNR and CDR2 is FQNEAQ (reference sequence). V was shortened by 5 bases and J by 1 base, with 9 bases between the two germline ends.

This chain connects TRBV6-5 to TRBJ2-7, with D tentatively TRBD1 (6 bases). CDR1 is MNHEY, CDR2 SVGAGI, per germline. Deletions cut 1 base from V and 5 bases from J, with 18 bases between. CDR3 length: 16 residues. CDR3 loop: CASSYLDSAARNEQYF. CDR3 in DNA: TGTGCCAGCAGTTACTTGGACAGTGCCGCTCGGAACGAGCAGTACTTC.

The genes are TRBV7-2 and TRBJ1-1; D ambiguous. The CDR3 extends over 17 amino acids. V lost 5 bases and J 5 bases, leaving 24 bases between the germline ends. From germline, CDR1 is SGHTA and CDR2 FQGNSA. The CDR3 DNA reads TGTGCCAGCAGCCCTAGGACTGGCGGGGTTGCCCGTACTGAAGCTTTCTTT. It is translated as CASSPRTGGVARTEAFF.

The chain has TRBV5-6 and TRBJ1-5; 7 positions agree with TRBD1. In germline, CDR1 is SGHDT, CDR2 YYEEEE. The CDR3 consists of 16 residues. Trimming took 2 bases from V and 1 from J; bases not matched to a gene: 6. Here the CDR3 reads CASSLDRAGSNQPQHF. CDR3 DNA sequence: TGTGCCAGCAGCTTAGACAGGGCGGGAAGCAATCAGCCCCAGCATTTT.

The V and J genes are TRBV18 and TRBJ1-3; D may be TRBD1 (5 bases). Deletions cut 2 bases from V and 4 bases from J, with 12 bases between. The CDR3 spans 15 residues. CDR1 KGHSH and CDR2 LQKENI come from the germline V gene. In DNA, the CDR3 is TGTGCCAGCTCACCAGGGGACGCGGGAGGAAACACCATATATTTT. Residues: CASSPGDAGGNTIYF.

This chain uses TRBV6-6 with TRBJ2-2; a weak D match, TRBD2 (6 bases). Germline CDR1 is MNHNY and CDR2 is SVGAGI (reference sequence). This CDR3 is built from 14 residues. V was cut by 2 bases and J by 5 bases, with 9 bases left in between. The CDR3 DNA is TGTGCCAGCAGTTACGATGGGGGGACCGGGGAGCTGTTTTTT. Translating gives CASSYDGGTGELFF.

The CDR3 nucleotides read TGCGCCAGCAGGACACTCACAGGGGCCCAGGGGGAAAAACTGTTTTTT. The encoded protein is CASRTLTGAQGEKLFF. The chain combines TRBV4-1 with TRBJ1-4; TRBD1 matches at 7 bases. Trimming removed 6 bases from V and 8 bases from J; junction bases left unmatched: 15. The CDR3 is 16 residues long. Germline CDR1 reads MGHRA; CDR2 reads YSYEKL.

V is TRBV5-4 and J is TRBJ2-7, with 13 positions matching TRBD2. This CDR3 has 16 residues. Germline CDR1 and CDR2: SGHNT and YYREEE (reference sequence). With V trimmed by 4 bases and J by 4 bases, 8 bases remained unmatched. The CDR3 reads CASSMGTSGEKYEQYF. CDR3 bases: TGTGCCAGCAGCATGGGGACTAGCGGGGAGAAGTACGAGCAGTACTTC.

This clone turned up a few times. CDR3 bases: TGTGCCAGCAGCCCGGACAGGGGCAGCAATCAGCCCCAGCATTTT. It specifies CASSPDRGSNQPQHF. This chain uses TRBV11-2 with TRBJ1-5; 9 bases line up with TRBD1. The ends lost 5 bases at V and 1 base at J; junction bases unmatched: 3. CDR1 SGHAT and CDR2 FQNNGV come from the germline V gene. The CDR3 consists of 15 residues.

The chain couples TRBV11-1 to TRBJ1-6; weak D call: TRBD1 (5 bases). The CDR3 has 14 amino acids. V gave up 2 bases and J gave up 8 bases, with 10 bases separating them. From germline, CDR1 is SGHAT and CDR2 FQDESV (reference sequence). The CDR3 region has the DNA TGTGCCAGCAGCTTACGCCGACAGTATTCACCCCTCCACTTT. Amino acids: CASSLRRQYSPLHF.